Presented here are 30 T cell receptor beta chains from one specimen sequenced in a study of CD8+CD57+ T cells in acquired aplastic anemia. Patients included in sequencing had previously demonstrated CD8+CD57+ cell expansion by flow cytometry. Genomic DNA templated the TCR beta VDJ and CDR3 profiling. A single record per CDR3 protein comes from TCRdb applying MiXCR to the reads. The data hold over 40,000 distinct CDR3 sequences, with under 80% observed a single time. The sample taken for sequencing was sorted CD4+, CD8+, or CD8+CD57+ T cells (not recorded which) from PBMCs. The source is a human donor with aplastic anemia.

This sequence joins TRBV11-2 and TRBJ2-6; possibly TRBD1 for D (5 bases). Germline V gene data show CDR1 as SGHAT and CDR2 as FQNNGV. This CDR3 has 16 residues. Trimming cost V 6 bases and J 3 bases, with 15 bases left between them. CDR3 sequence (DNA): TGTGCCAGCAGACCGCCATGGGGCGGTGGGGCCAACGTCCTGACTTTC. Protein product: CASRPPWGGGANVLTF.

This clonotype was observed a single time. V and J are TRBV15 and TRBJ1-4; D not certain. This CDR3 is 14 amino acids long. The V and J ends lost 0 bases and 5 bases respectively, with 7 bases between them. CDR1 and CDR2 (germline): LNHNV, YYDKDF (reference sequence). CDR3 sequence: CATSREGKNEKLFF. The CDR3 nucleotides read TGTGCCACCAGCAGAGAGGGGAAAAATGAAAAACTGTTTTTT.

This rearrangement joins TRBV5-1 to TRBJ1-2; 7 bases line up with TRBD1. V lost 4 bases and J lost 2; bases outside the gene matches: 8. The V gene's germline CDR1 is SGHRS and CDR2 YFSETQ. The CDR3 consists of 15 residues. The CDR3 loop reads CASSPRGQSNYGYTF. CDR3 in DNA: TGCGCCAGCAGCCCTAGGGGACAGTCGAACTATGGCTACACCTTC.

This clonotype was recorded once. The chain links TRBV20-1 to TRBJ2-5, with TRBD1 matching 7 bases. Trimming removed 6 bases from V and 1 base from J; junction bases left unmatched: 5. The germline V gene has CDR1 DFQATT and CDR2 SNEGSKA (reference sequence). The CDR3 runs to 13 residues. As DNA, the CDR3 is TGCAGTGCCGAGGACAGGAGCCAAGAGACCCAGTACTTC. Its translation is CSAEDRSQETQYF.

In its sample, this clonotype ranks as medium-sized. The chain couples TRBV15 to TRBJ2-7; 7 bases match TRBD1. Germline CDR1 reads LNHNV; CDR2 reads YYDKDF (reference sequence). The CDR3 extends over 13 amino acids. The trim removed 6 bases at V and 1 base at J, leaving 3 bases unmatched. The CDR3 coding sequence is TGTGCCACCAGGGGACAGCGTTCCTACGAGCAGTACTTC. As protein: CATRGQRSYEQYF.

The V gene is TRBV11-1, the J gene TRBJ2-5; perhaps D is TRBD1 or TRBD2 (6 bases each). Trimming left V 6 bases short and J 3 bases short, with 26 bases between. In germline, CDR1 is SGHAT, CDR2 FQDESV (reference sequence). CDR3 length: 18 residues. Here the CDR3 DNA reads TGTGCCAGCAGTAAATTCACGGGGCACGGGGGCAGTGAAGAGACCCAGTACTTC. This sequence encodes CASSKFTGHGGSEETQYF.

The chain uses TRBV11-1 and TRBJ2-1; a possible D gene is TRBD1 (6 bases). The germline V and J ends were trimmed by 1 base and 6 bases, with 19 bases remaining between them. The CDR3 extends over 17 amino acids. Germline V CDR1 and CDR2: SGHAT, FQDESV (reference sequence). The CDR3 loop reads CASSLGGGDRRTNEQFF. CDR3 coding DNA: TGTGCCAGCAGCTTAGGGGGTGGAGACAGGAGGACCAATGAGCAGTTCTTC.

V usage is TRBV2 and J usage is TRBJ2-2, with unresolved D. The CDR3 totals 13 residues. The V and J ends lost 3 bases and 4 bases respectively, with 6 bases between them. Germline-derived CDR1 and CDR2 are SNHLY and FYNNEI. The CDR3 DNA is TGTGCCAGCAGTGACAGGATCACCGGGGAGCTGTTTTTT. Its translation: CASSDRITGELFF.

The chain has TRBV10-3 and TRBJ2-7; 8 nucleotides agree with TRBD2. This CDR3 has 13 amino acids. Germline V CDR1 and CDR2: ENHRY, SYGVKD. V gave up 7 bases and J gave up 3 bases; unmatched junction bases: 5. In nucleotides, the CDR3 is TGTGCCATCACCCGGGGGGGGGACTACGAGCAGTACTTC. Its translation: CAITRGGDYEQYF.

At least ten counts were recorded for this clonotype. The V and J genes are TRBV10-2 and TRBJ2-7; no reliable D call. Germline V gene data show CDR1 as WSHSY and CDR2 as SAAADI. The CDR3 consists of 16 residues. Trimming cost V 0 bases and J 2 bases, with 14 bases left between them. For the CDR3, the DNA is TGCGCCAGCAGTGAGTCGAGGCAGGCCCTACCCTACGAGCAGTACTTC. Residues: CASSESRQALPYEQYF.

This chain connects TRBV19 to TRBJ1-2, with 9 positions matching TRBD1. Germline lookup yields CDR1 LNHDA and CDR2 SQIVND (reference sequence). With 1 base clipped from V and 7 bases from J, the junction kept 4 bases outside the gene matches. CDR3 length: 14 residues. The CDR3 coding sequence is TGTGCCAGTAGTATAGGGACAGGGGAATCTGGCTACACCTTC. Its translation is CASSIGTGESGYTF. The full variable domain, completed using reference TRBV19 and TRBJ1-2, is DGGITQSPKYLFRKEGQNVTLSCEQNLNHDAMYWYRQDPGQGLRLIYYSQIVNDFQKGDIAEGYSVSREKKESFPLTVTSAQKNPTAFYLCASSIGTGESGYTFGSGTRLTVV.

This clonotype qualifies as medium-sized. The chain uses TRBV6-4 and TRBJ2-3; 8 bases align to TRBD2. CDR3 size: 15 residues. Germline assignment: CDR1 MRHNA and CDR2 SNTAGT. Unmatched junction bases numbered 10, after V lost 6 bases and J lost 5 bases. The CDR3 loop is CASSFRAGGEDTQYF. The CDR3 DNA sequence: TGTGCCAGCAGCTTTCGGGCGGGGGGCGAAGATACGCAGTATTTT.

The rearrangement joins TRBV7-2 to TRBJ2-7; maybe TRBD1 (6 bases). The germline V and J ends were trimmed by 8 bases and 0 bases, with 14 bases remaining between them. Germline loops: CDR1 SGHTA, CDR2 FQGNSA. The CDR3 runs 14 residues. CDR3 sequence reads: CASCRDNYSYEQYF. In DNA form, the CDR3 reads TGTGCCAGCTGCAGGGACAACTACTCCTACGAGCAGTACTTC.

This chain connects TRBV25-1 to TRBJ2-7, with TRBD1 matching over 7 bases. Germline CDR1 and CDR2: MGHDK and SYGVNS. The CDR3 runs 20 residues. Germline trimming cut 5 bases from V and 3 bases from J; bases unmatched to any gene: 25. The CDR3 protein is CASSPPTFLRQGYPNYEQYF. The CDR3 coding sequence is TGTGCCAGCAGTCCGCCTACGTTTCTCCGACAGGGCTATCCGAACTACGAGCAGTACTTC.

This chain joins TRBV15 and TRBJ1-2; 9 bases line up with TRBD1. The CDR3 runs 18 residues. Unmatched junction bases numbered 14, after V lost 4 bases and J lost 2 bases. Germline CDR1 reads LNHNV; CDR2 reads YYDKDF (reference sequence). CDR3 nucleotides: TGTGCCACCAGCAACCCCGGGACAGGGAGGCGCACCAACTATGGCTACACCTTC. Translation: CATSNPGTGRRTNYGYTF.

The chain links TRBV7-9 to TRBJ1-2; weak D call: TRBD1 (5 bases). The CDR3 sequence is 12 residues long. The V end lost 5 bases, the J end lost 6 bases, and 10 bases lay between the germline ends. Germline V gene data show CDR1 as SEHNR and CDR2 as FQNEAQ (reference sequence). The CDR3: CASSPGMDGYTF. CDR3 DNA: TGTGCCAGCAGCCCAGGGATGGATGGCTACACCTTC.

The gene calls are TRBV2 and TRBJ2-1, with D perhaps TRBD1 or TRBD2 (5 bases each). Trimming cost V 8 bases and J 0 bases, with 14 bases left between them. The CDR3 contains 15 residues. Germline V gene lookup returns CDR1 SNHLY and CDR2 FYNNEI. The CDR3 region has the DNA TGTGCCAGCGGCCCCGAGGGGAACTCCTACAATGAGCAGTTCTTC. This sequence encodes CASGPEGNSYNEQFF.

About this clonotype itself: One junction end does not reproduce the germline sequence, and a read error may be involved. The CDR3, as DNA: TGTGCCAGCATGGGAGGACAGGGGGCTAGCGAGCAGTGCTTC. Translated: CASMGGQGASEQCF. The rearrangement uses TRBV6-1 and TRBJ2-7; 11 nucleotides align to TRBD1. Germline CDR1 MNHNS, CDR2 SASEGT. The CDR3 contains 14 residues.

This clonotype came up many times. The V and J genes are TRBV28 and TRBJ1-6, with a weak D call TRBD1 (6 bases). The CDR3 totals 17 residues. V lost 6 bases and J lost 2, with 17 bases in between. Germline V CDR1 and CDR2: MDHEN, SYDVKM. The CDR3 reads CASSRGIRGTYNSPLHF. CDR3 coding DNA: TGTGCCAGCAGCCGTGGGATCAGGGGAACCTATAATTCACCCCTCCACTTT.

Only a few counts were recorded for this clonotype. This CDR3 reads CATSRDDRGTDTQYF. CDR3 DNA: TGTGCCACCAGCAGAGATGACCGGGGCACAGATACGCAGTATTTT. The J gene is TRBJ2-3, the V gene TRBV15; D gene uncertain. Per germline, CDR1 LNHNV and CDR2 YYDKDF (reference sequence). The CDR3 sequence is 15 residues long. Between the trimmed V and J ends, which lost 0 bases and 1 base, there was a span of 8 bases.

V gene TRBV10-3 combines with J gene TRBJ2-7; 8 bases map to TRBD1. Per germline, CDR1 ENHRY and CDR2 SYGVKD. The CDR3 has 16 residues. The V and J ends lost 5 bases and 3 bases, in that order; junction bases with no gene match: 12. The CDR3 nucleotides read TGTGCCATCAGTCAAGAGGCGGACAGGGCCGGCTACGAGCAGTACTTC. This translates into CAISQEADRAGYEQYF.

In its sample, this clonotype is medium-sized. V is TRBV20-1 and J is TRBJ1-2; 7 bases fit TRBD1. The CDR3 covers 13 residues. CDR1 DFQATT and CDR2 SNEGSKA come from the germline V gene (reference sequence). V dropped 6 bases and J dropped 6; count of bases not matched to a gene: 10. This CDR3 is CSATTDRIDGYTF. Here the CDR3 DNA reads TGCAGTGCCACAACGGACAGGATTGATGGCTACACCTTC.

Ten or more counts support this clonotype. The V gene is TRBV5-6, the J gene TRBJ2-1; D gene ambiguous. The germline V and J ends were trimmed by 5 bases and 2 bases, with 2 bases remaining between them. This CDR3 region has 11 residues. The germline V gene has CDR1 SGHDT and CDR2 YYEEEE. CDR3 in amino acids: CASRTYNEQFF. The CDR3 coding sequence is TGTGCCAGCAGGACCTACAATGAGCAGTTCTTC.

In nucleotides, the CDR3 is TGTGCCAGCAGTGAAGTGGCAGGGGCCGGGGAGCTGTTTTTT. Translation: CASSEVAGAGELFF. This chain connects TRBV25-1 to TRBJ2-2; TRBD1 might be the D (6 bases). The CDR3 is made up of 14 amino acids. The germline V gene encodes CDR1 MGHDK and CDR2 SYGVNS. V was cut by 2 bases and J by 6 bases, with 10 bases left in between. Together with reference TRBV25-1 and TRBJ2-2, the CDR3 gives the full variable domain: EADIYQTPRYLVIGTGKKITLECSQTMGHDKMYWYQQDPGMELHLIHYSYGVNSTEKGDLSSESTVSRIRTEHFPLTLESARPSHTSQYLCASSEVAGAGELFFGEGSRLTVL.

The chain employs TRBV19 and TRBJ1-4; TRBD1 agrees at 7 bases. The CDR3 is made up of 15 amino acids. The V and J ends lost 6 bases and 3 bases, in that order; junction bases with no gene match: 7. Per germline, CDR1 LNHDA and CDR2 SQIVND (reference sequence). The CDR3, as DNA: TGTGCCAGTAGCACACAGGGGTTGTCTAATGAAAAACTGTTTTTT. Translated, it gives CASSTQGLSNEKLFF.

This chain links TRBV19 with TRBJ2-7; 7 bases agree with TRBD2. The junction had 6 bases not matched to a gene; V was cut back by 6 bases and J by 7 bases. The CDR3 length is 12 residues. In germline, CDR1 is LNHDA, CDR2 SQIVND (reference sequence). The CDR3 is CASRLGGEEQYF. CDR3 DNA: TGTGCCAGTAGGTTGGGGGGGGAAGAGCAGTACTTC.

By share, this clonotype ranks as medium-sized. The chain recombines TRBV20-1 with TRBJ2-5; 10 bases are a match to TRBD2. The CDR3 sequence is 21 residues long. The germline CDR1 and CDR2 sequences are DFQATT and SNEGSKA (reference sequence). The V segment lost 4 bases and the J segment 4 bases; nucleotides outside the gene matches: 27. CDR3 DNA: TGCAGTGCTATAGTAGCGGGGGGCCGATCTCCGAATCTGGGCCAACGAGAGACCCAGTACTTC. This codes for CSAIVAGGRSPNLGQRETQYF.

The chain recombines TRBV19 with TRBJ1-5; D not resolved. Germline assignment: CDR1 LNHDA and CDR2 SQIVND (reference sequence). V lost 0 bases to trimming and J lost 1 base, with 7 bases between them. This CDR3 has 15 amino acids. CDR3 sequence (DNA): TGTGCCAGTAGTATAGAAGCGGGAAGCAATCAGCCCCAGCATTTT. Its protein is CASSIEAGSNQPQHF.

The CDR3 here is CAIRGEQETQHF. CDR3 coding DNA: TGTGCCATCAGGGGCGAGCAAGAGACCCAGCATTTT. The chain uses TRBV10-3 and TRBJ1-5, with D hard to call. V lost 6 bases and J lost 11, with 14 bases in between. The CDR3 runs to 12 residues. Germline V gene sequence: CDR1 ENHRY, CDR2 SYGVKD.

This clonotype was seen a few times. This sequence joins TRBV28 and TRBJ2-1, with D perhaps being TRBD1 or TRBD2 (5 bases each). The CDR3 is 18 residues long. V shed 7 bases and J shed 4 bases, with 26 bases lying between them. CDR1 and CDR2 (germline): MDHEN, SYDVKM. Written as DNA, the CDR3 is TGTGCCAGCACCTATCCTTATGTCCGGGACGGATCATACAATGAGCAGTTCTTC. Residues: CASTYPYVRDGSYNEQFF.